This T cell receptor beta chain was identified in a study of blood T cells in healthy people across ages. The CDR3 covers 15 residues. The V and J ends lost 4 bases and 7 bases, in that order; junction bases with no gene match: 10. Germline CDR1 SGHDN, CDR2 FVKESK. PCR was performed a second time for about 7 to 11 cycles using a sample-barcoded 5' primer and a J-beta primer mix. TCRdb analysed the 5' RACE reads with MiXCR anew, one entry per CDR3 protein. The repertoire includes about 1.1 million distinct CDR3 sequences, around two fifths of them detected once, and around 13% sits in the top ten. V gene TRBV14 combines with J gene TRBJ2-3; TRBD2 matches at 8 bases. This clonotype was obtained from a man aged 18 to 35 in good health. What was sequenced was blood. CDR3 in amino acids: CASSLLGTRVNTQYF. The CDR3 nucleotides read TGTGCCAGCAGCCTCCTCGGGACTAGGGTAAATACGCAGTATTTT. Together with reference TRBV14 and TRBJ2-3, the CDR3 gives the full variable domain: EAGVTQFPSHSVIEKGQTVTLRCDPISGHDNLYWYRRVMGKEIKFLLHFVKESKQDESGMPNNRFLAERTGGTYSTLKVQPAELEDSGVYFCASSLLGTRVNTQYFGPGTRLTVL.